These 15 T cell receptor beta chains were all obtained from the same sample, sequenced in a study of control samples from healthy donors and cancer patients. Sequencing was performed with immunoSEQ multiplex PCR; in TCRdb, only in-frame clones are kept and a portion is missing. The sample gives roughly 41,000 clones, 94% of which show up once; roughly a quarter is in the top ten. Sequenced: blood. Source of these receptors: a man in his fifties or sixties in good health.

Turning to this clone: A read error may produce the germline difference seen at one junction end. The chain employs TRBV7-7 and TRBJ2-5; tentative D call: TRBD1 (6 bases). Germline V gives CDR1 SSHAT, CDR2 FNYEAQ (reference sequence). This CDR3 has 13 amino acids. CDR3 amino acids: CASSLGQKETQYF. DNA for the CDR3: TGTGCTAGCAGCTTAGGACAGAAAGAGACCCAGTACTTC.

The chain joins TRBV24-1 to TRBJ2-7; 7 bases agree with TRBD1. V lost 4 bases to trimming and J lost 2 bases; unmatched junction nucleotides: 7. The CDR3 spans 15 residues. CDR1 is KGHDR and CDR2 is SFDVKD in the germline V gene. Here the CDR3 reads CATSDTGTAPYEQYF. CDR3 DNA sequence: TGTGCCACCAGTGACACCGGGACAGCACCCTACGAGCAGTACTTC.

V usage is TRBV7-6 and J usage is TRBJ2-7; 8 bases line up with TRBD2. V was pared by 5 bases and J by 2 bases, with 5 bases of the junction left unmatched. CDR1 SGHVS and CDR2 FNYEAQ come from the germline V gene. CDR3 length equals 14 residues. The DNA for the CDR3 is TGTGCCAGCAGCCTTACTAGCGGAGCCTACGAGCAGTACTTC. This gives the protein CASSLTSGAYEQYF. Variable domain in full (rest from reference TRBV7-6 and TRBJ2-7): GAGVSQSPRYKVTKRGQDVALRCDPISGHVSLYWYRQALGQGPEFLTYFNYEAQQDKSGLPNDRFSAERPEGSISTLTIQRTEQRDSAMYRCASSLTSGAYEQYFGPGTRLTVT.

This clone was observed a single time. The CDR3 DNA reads as TGTGCCAGTAGTATAGACCGGCCCCAAGAGACCCAGTACTTC. Translating gives CASSIDRPQETQYF. V usage is TRBV19 and J usage is TRBJ2-5; D not certain. V was shortened by 0 bases and J by 1 base, with 6 bases between the two germline ends. This CDR3 contains 14 residues. Germline V lookup: CDR1 LNHDA, CDR2 SQIVND (reference sequence). The full variable domain, with the rest looked up from reference TRBV19 and TRBJ2-5, is DGGITQSPKYLFRKEGQNVTLSCEQNLNHDAMYWYRQDPGQGLRLIYYSQIVNDFQKGDIAEGYSVSREKKESFPLTVTSAQKNPTAFYLCASSIDRPQETQYFGPGTRLLVL.

V is TRBV24-1 and J is TRBJ2-1; D perhaps matches TRBD2 (6 bases). Trimming stripped 3 bases from V and 0 bases from J, with 17 bases between. This CDR3 region has 18 residues. From germline, CDR1 is KGHDR and CDR2 SFDVKD. In DNA form, the CDR3 reads TGTGCCACCAGTGATACTACCCGGATGGAGGGCTCCTACAATGAGCAGTTCTTC. Translation gives CATSDTTRMEGSYNEQFF.

This rearrangement joins TRBV6-4 to TRBJ2-5; 11 bases are a match to TRBD2. Losses at the gene ends were 8 bases for V and 2 bases for J; bases not matched to a gene: 16. The CDR3 runs to 18 residues. Germline values: CDR1 MRHNA, CDR2 SNTAGT. The DNA of the CDR3 is TGTGCCAGCGGGCCTGGTTACCAACTAGCGGGAGTTCAAGAGACCCAGTACTTC. Its protein product is CASGPGYQLAGVQETQYF.

The rearrangement joins TRBV6-2 or TRBV6-3 to TRBJ1-5; D not resolved. Deletions cut 2 bases from V and 7 bases from J, with 18 bases between. This CDR3 comprises 16 residues. Germline V lookup: CDR1 MNHEY, CDR2 SVGEGT. The CDR3 loop reads CASSYGRGFTGQPQHF. The CDR3, as DNA: TGTGCCAGCAGTTACGGTCGTGGATTTACCGGCCAGCCCCAGCATTTT.

The chain carries TRBV6-6 and TRBJ2-7; 7 nucleotides align to TRBD2. V shed 6 bases, J shed 5 bases, and the junction held 13 bases outside the gene matches. Germline V lookup: CDR1 MNHNY, CDR2 SVGAGI (reference sequence). The CDR3 loop spans 15 amino acids. As DNA, the CDR3 is TGTGCCAGCAGCCCCCGAAATCAGCGGGACCACGAGCAGTACTTC. Protein sequence: CASSPRNQRDHEQYF.

The V and J genes are TRBV19 and TRBJ2-3, with D unresolved. The CDR3 runs 13 residues. Trimming left V 5 bases short and J 0 bases short, with 6 bases between. The V gene's germline CDR1 is LNHDA and CDR2 SQIVND (reference sequence). Here the CDR3 DNA reads TGTGCCAGTAGTTTCCCTAGCACAGATACGCAGTATTTT. Translating it yields CASSFPSTDTQYF.

The rearrangement uses TRBV27 and TRBJ2-7, with D possibly TRBD1 on 6 matching bases. From germline, CDR1 is MNHEY and CDR2 SMNVEV (reference sequence). V was pared by 5 bases and J by 3 bases, with 11 bases between. The CDR3 sequence is 13 residues long. CDR3 loop: CASSPQDSYEQYF. The CDR3 DNA is TGTGCCAGCAGTCCGCAGGACAGCTACGAGCAGTACTTC.

This sequence joins TRBV20-1 and TRBJ2-5, with D tentatively TRBD1 (6 bases). This CDR3 comprises 14 residues. CDR1 is DFQATT, CDR2 SNEGSKA, per germline (reference sequence). The V and J ends lost 3 bases and 1 base respectively, with 12 bases between them. CDR3 bases: TGCAGTGCTAGTCCCGGGACACTCCAAGAGACCCAGTACTTC. This codes for CSASPGTLQETQYF.

V gene TRBV19 combines with J gene TRBJ1-1; D unclear. V was trimmed by 7 bases and J by 4 bases, leaving 10 bases between them. The length of the CDR3 is 12 residues. CDR1 is LNHDA and CDR2 is SQIVND in the germline V gene (reference sequence). This chain's CDR3 is CASTLGSTEAFF. DNA for the CDR3: TGTGCCAGTACATTAGGGTCCACTGAAGCTTTCTTT.

The chain is built from TRBV11-3 and TRBJ2-7, with TRBD2 matching 15 bases. Germline V gives CDR1 SGHNT, CDR2 YENEEA. The CDR3 runs 17 residues. The V and J ends lost 4 bases and 5 bases, in that order; junction bases with no gene match: 9. CDR3: CASSSGLAGGLVDEQYF. Written as DNA, the CDR3 is TGTGCCAGCAGCTCGGGACTAGCGGGAGGACTTGTCGACGAGCAGTACTTC.

The V gene is TRBV28, the J gene TRBJ1-4, with TRBD1 identical over 7 bases. The CDR3 is 14 amino acids. The trim removed 5 bases at V and 8 bases at J, leaving 8 bases unmatched. The germline V gene encodes CDR1 MDHEN and CDR2 SYDVKM. The CDR3 is CASSPSDRSEKLFF. The CDR3 DNA is TGTGCCAGCAGTCCCTCGGACAGGTCGGAAAAACTGTTTTTT. Looking up the rest from reference TRBV28 and TRBJ1-4 gives the full variable domain: DVKVTQSSRYLVKRTGEKVFLECVQDMDHENMFWYRQDPGLGLRLIYFSYDVKMKEKGDIPEGYSVSREKKERFSLILESASTNQTSMYLCASSPSDRSEKLFFGSGTQLSVL.

The genes are TRBV5-8 and TRBJ1-2; 8 nucleotides match TRBD1. V dropped 0 bases and J dropped 5; count of bases not matched to a gene: 6. Germline V CDR1 and CDR2: SGHTS, YDEGEE. The CDR3 length is 15 residues. The CDR3 DNA follows: TGTGCCAGCAGCTTGGGAGGACAGGGATGGTATGGCTACACCTTC. It specifies CASSLGGQGWYGYTF.